Below, 22 T cell receptor beta chains from the same sample are listed, as sequenced in a study of T cells in Graves' hyperthyroidism and ophthalmopathy. There were TCR beta CDR3 regions amplified from RNA transcripts. HTBI primers were employed in a first-round RT-PCR of the TCR CDR3. TCRdb ran MiXCR on the multiplex PCR reads and lists one entry per CDR3 protein. Here the sample spans approximately 610,000 distinct CDR3 sequences, around 15% being singletons. Sequenced: blood. The receptors stem from a woman in her 40s with Graves' ophthalmopathy.

Notes on this clonotype: Since a much larger clone is just one base distant, this may be a read error. The chain combines TRBV28 with TRBJ2-5, with 10 bases identical to TRBD2. Trimming cost V 5 bases and J 7 bases; bases outside gene matches: 10. There are 15 residues in the CDR3. Per the germline V gene, CDR1 is MDHEN and CDR2 is SYDVKM. Here the CDR3 reads CASSKAGGYAGTQYF. The CDR3, as DNA: TGTGCCAGCAGTAAAGCGGGGGGGTATGCGGGGACCCAGTACTTC.

This clonotype has a count of ten or more. The chain links TRBV7-2 to TRBJ2-5; 10 bases align to TRBD1. Germline values: CDR1 SGHTA, CDR2 FQGNSA. With V trimmed by 5 bases and J by 3 bases, 6 bases remained unmatched. The CDR3 totals 15 residues. For the CDR3, the DNA is TGTGCCAGCAGCCGGGACAGGGGTAAAGAAGAGACCCAGTACTTC. Protein: CASSRDRGKEETQYF.

This clonotype was found many times. This chain links TRBV5-8 with TRBJ1-2; 7 bases match TRBD1. Germline trimming cut 4 bases from V and 3 bases from J; bases unmatched to any gene: 6. CDR1 and CDR2 from the germline V gene are SGHTS and YDEGEE. This CDR3 has 14 residues. The CDR3 region has the DNA TGTGCCAGCAGCCAAGACAGGGCACACTATGGCTACACCTTC. This codes for CASSQDRAHYGYTF.

A few counts support this clonotype. Here the CDR3 reads CASSWTSGTGEQYF. DNA of the CDR3: TGTGCCAGCAGTTGGACTAGCGGGACCGGCGAGCAGTACTTC. The V call is TRBV2, the J call TRBJ2-7; 12 bases fit TRBD2. The germline V gene has CDR1 SNHLY and CDR2 FYNNEI. Trimming took 5 bases from V and 6 from J; bases not matched to a gene: 5. The CDR3 has 14 residues.

This clonotype was counted at least ten times. This chain joins TRBV28 and TRBJ1-1; D gene unclear. Looked up from germline, CDR1 is MDHEN and CDR2 is SYDVKM. This CDR3 comprises 13 residues. V lost 10 bases, J lost 5 bases, and 17 bases lay in between. CDR3 region: CATLRVEGTEAFF. The DNA of the CDR3 is TGTGCCACCCTACGCGTTGAAGGAACTGAAGCTTTCTTT.

The chain combines TRBV6-5 with TRBJ2-5; D might be TRBD2 (6 bases). The length of the CDR3 is 14 residues. V was cut by 3 bases and J by 5 bases, with 13 bases left in between. Per germline, CDR1 MNHEY and CDR2 SVGAGI. The CDR3 nucleotides read TGTGCCAGCAGTTATACGACTAGAGGGGAGACCCAGTACTTC. It yields the protein CASSYTTRGETQYF.

This clonotype was detected ten times or more. The chain employs TRBV6-2 or TRBV6-3 and TRBJ1-5; D unclear. Between the trimmed V and J ends, which lost 4 bases and 1 base, there was a span of 14 bases. CDR3 size: 16 residues. Germline CDR1 is MNHEY and CDR2 is SVGEGT. The CDR3 sequence: CASSSPTIRSNQPQHF. In DNA form, the CDR3 reads TGTGCCAGCAGTTCACCAACAATTCGGAGCAATCAGCCCCAGCATTTT.

This clonotype has at least ten counts. The chain has TRBV2 and TRBJ1-5, with 9 bases that match TRBD1. With V trimmed by 8 bases and J by 4 bases, 9 bases remained unmatched. The CDR3 extends over 15 amino acids. CDR1 is SNHLY, CDR2 FYNNEI, per germline. The CDR3 nucleotides read TGTGCCAGCCGGGACAGGGAAGGGTGGAATCAGCCCCAGCATTTT. It yields the protein CASRDREGWNQPQHF.

This chain links TRBV30 with TRBJ1-1; D is ambiguous. The CDR3 runs 13 residues. V was pared by 3 bases and J by 0 bases, with 8 bases between. Germline assignment: CDR1 GTSNPN and CDR2 SVGIG (reference sequence). CDR3: CAWRKGLNTEAFF. In DNA form, the CDR3 reads TGTGCCTGGAGAAAGGGCCTGAACACTGAAGCTTTCTTT.

This clonotype was picked up a small number of times. The chain recombines TRBV5-1 with TRBJ2-7; 9 bases match TRBD1. The CDR3 sequence is 15 residues long. Germline V gene sequence: CDR1 SGHRS, CDR2 YFSETQ. V trimming: 3 bases; J trimming: 5 bases; junction bases outside the gene matches: 9. In DNA form, the CDR3 reads TGCGCCAGCAGCTGGGGACAGGGCCTTCAGCACGAGCAGTACTTC. Its protein is CASSWGQGLQHEQYF.

This sequence joins TRBV12-3 or TRBV12-4 and TRBJ2-7; a weak D match, TRBD1 (5 bases). This CDR3 comprises 13 residues. Trimming shortened V by 5 bases and J by 6 bases, and 14 bases separated the two germline ends. Written as DNA, the CDR3 is TGTGCCAGCAGTCCTGGGGCGAACGCCGAGCAGTACTTC. Translating it yields CASSPGANAEQYF.

This clonotype was seen repeatedly, ten times or more. The chain employs TRBV4-3 and TRBJ2-7; no clear D. Germline values: CDR1 LGHNA, CDR2 YSLEER. Trimming pared 0 bases from V and 2 bases from J, leaving 11 bases between. The CDR3 is 15 residues long. The CDR3 reads CASSQDKRSPYEQYF. The CDR3 DNA follows: TGCGCCAGCAGCCAAGATAAACGGAGTCCCTACGAGCAGTACTTC.

The table lists this clonotype with many counts. This chain links TRBV20-1 with TRBJ2-5; D might be TRBD1 (6 bases). The CDR3 is 15 residues long. The germline V gene has CDR1 DFQATT and CDR2 SNEGSKA (reference sequence). Trimming left V 2 bases short and J 5 bases short, with 18 bases between. The CDR3 loop reads CSARRTGLGWETQYF. DNA of the CDR3: TGCAGTGCTAGACGTACAGGGCTAGGATGGGAGACCCAGTACTTC.

There are a few counts of this clonotype. This chain links TRBV6-1 with TRBJ2-7; D unresolved. The germline CDR1 and CDR2 sequences are MNHNS and SASEGT. Between the trimmed V and J ends, which lost 4 bases and 1 base, there was a span of 8 bases. The CDR3 contains 13 residues. The CDR3 nucleotides read TGTGCCAGCAGTGCCGGACCGTCCTACGAGCAGTACTTC. Protein product: CASSAGPSYEQYF.

This clonotype was seen many times. The chain employs TRBV6-2 or TRBV6-3 and TRBJ2-7, with 10 bases aligning to TRBD1. There are 13 residues in the CDR3. V shed 7 bases and J 5 bases; nucleotides not matched to a gene: 5. Germline V gene sequence: CDR1 MNHEY, CDR2 SVGEGT. As DNA, the CDR3 is TGTGCCAGCACCTCCGGGACAGGGGACGAGCAGTACTTC. This sequence encodes CASTSGTGDEQYF.

This clonotype was seen at least ten times. V gene TRBV11-2 combines with J gene TRBJ2-5; 13 nucleotides agree with TRBD2. The trim removed 4 bases at V and 5 bases at J, leaving 7 bases unmatched. The CDR3 spans 16 residues. Per germline, CDR1 SGHAT and CDR2 FQNNGV. The CDR3 here is CASSSGLAGPRETQYF. In DNA, the CDR3 is TGTGCCAGCAGCTCGGGACTAGCGGGACCCCGGGAGACCCAGTACTTC.

This clonotype was seen at least ten times. The chain employs TRBV6-5 and TRBJ1-1; D is uncertain. The CDR3 is made up of 13 amino acids. Trimming pared 5 bases from V and 2 bases from J, leaving 9 bases between. In germline, CDR1 is MNHEY, CDR2 SVGAGI. The CDR3, as DNA: TGTGCCAGCAGTCGGGCAGCTAACACTGAAGCTTTCTTT. It specifies CASSRAANTEAFF.

The rearrangement joins TRBV19 to TRBJ1-4, with TRBD1 matching over 7 bases. The germline V gene encodes CDR1 LNHDA and CDR2 SQIVND (reference sequence). V was pared by 10 bases and J by 6 bases, with 5 bases of the junction left unmatched. The CDR3 has 12 amino acids. CDR3: CATRGGYEKLFF. DNA for the CDR3: TGTGCCACTCGAGGGGGCTATGAAAAACTGTTTTTT.

This clonotype was detected ten times or more. The CDR3 loop reads CASRRTGPLMWQYF. The DNA of the CDR3 is TGTGCCAGCAGGCGGACAGGGCCATTGATGTGGCAGTACTTC. This sequence joins TRBV6-1 and TRBJ2-7, with 8 bases identical to TRBD1. V shed 6 bases, J shed 9 bases, and the junction held 13 bases outside the gene matches. Germline V CDR1 and CDR2: MNHNS, SASEGT. There are 14 residues in the CDR3.

There are many counts of this clonotype. V and J are TRBV10-3 and TRBJ2-4; D is unresolved. The CDR3 length is 12 residues. Looked up from germline, CDR1 is ENHRY and CDR2 is SYGVKD. Deletions cut 11 bases from V and 3 bases from J, with 11 bases between. The CDR3 sequence is CAGSSDKNIQYF. In DNA form, the CDR3 reads TGTGCCGGCTCTAGTGACAAAAACATTCAGTACTTC.

This clonotype was seen ten or more times. This chain links TRBV5-1 with TRBJ1-2, with TRBD1 as a possible D gene (6 bases). The CDR3 runs to 14 residues. V lost 4 bases and J lost 2, with 12 bases in between. The V gene's germline CDR1 is SGHRS and CDR2 YFSETQ. The CDR3 here is CASSRDTNNYGYTF. CDR3 DNA sequence: TGCGCCAGCAGCCGGGACACCAACAACTATGGCTACACCTTC.

This clonotype has at least ten counts. The chain joins TRBV29-1 to TRBJ2-7; 7 bases are a match to TRBD2. The germline V gene encodes CDR1 SQVTM and CDR2 ANQGSEA. The CDR3 runs 12 residues. V was clipped by 4 bases and J by 5 bases; unmatched bases: 5. Here the CDR3 reads CSVGGTTNEQYF. The CDR3, as DNA: TGCAGCGTTGGGGGGACTACGAACGAGCAGTACTTC.